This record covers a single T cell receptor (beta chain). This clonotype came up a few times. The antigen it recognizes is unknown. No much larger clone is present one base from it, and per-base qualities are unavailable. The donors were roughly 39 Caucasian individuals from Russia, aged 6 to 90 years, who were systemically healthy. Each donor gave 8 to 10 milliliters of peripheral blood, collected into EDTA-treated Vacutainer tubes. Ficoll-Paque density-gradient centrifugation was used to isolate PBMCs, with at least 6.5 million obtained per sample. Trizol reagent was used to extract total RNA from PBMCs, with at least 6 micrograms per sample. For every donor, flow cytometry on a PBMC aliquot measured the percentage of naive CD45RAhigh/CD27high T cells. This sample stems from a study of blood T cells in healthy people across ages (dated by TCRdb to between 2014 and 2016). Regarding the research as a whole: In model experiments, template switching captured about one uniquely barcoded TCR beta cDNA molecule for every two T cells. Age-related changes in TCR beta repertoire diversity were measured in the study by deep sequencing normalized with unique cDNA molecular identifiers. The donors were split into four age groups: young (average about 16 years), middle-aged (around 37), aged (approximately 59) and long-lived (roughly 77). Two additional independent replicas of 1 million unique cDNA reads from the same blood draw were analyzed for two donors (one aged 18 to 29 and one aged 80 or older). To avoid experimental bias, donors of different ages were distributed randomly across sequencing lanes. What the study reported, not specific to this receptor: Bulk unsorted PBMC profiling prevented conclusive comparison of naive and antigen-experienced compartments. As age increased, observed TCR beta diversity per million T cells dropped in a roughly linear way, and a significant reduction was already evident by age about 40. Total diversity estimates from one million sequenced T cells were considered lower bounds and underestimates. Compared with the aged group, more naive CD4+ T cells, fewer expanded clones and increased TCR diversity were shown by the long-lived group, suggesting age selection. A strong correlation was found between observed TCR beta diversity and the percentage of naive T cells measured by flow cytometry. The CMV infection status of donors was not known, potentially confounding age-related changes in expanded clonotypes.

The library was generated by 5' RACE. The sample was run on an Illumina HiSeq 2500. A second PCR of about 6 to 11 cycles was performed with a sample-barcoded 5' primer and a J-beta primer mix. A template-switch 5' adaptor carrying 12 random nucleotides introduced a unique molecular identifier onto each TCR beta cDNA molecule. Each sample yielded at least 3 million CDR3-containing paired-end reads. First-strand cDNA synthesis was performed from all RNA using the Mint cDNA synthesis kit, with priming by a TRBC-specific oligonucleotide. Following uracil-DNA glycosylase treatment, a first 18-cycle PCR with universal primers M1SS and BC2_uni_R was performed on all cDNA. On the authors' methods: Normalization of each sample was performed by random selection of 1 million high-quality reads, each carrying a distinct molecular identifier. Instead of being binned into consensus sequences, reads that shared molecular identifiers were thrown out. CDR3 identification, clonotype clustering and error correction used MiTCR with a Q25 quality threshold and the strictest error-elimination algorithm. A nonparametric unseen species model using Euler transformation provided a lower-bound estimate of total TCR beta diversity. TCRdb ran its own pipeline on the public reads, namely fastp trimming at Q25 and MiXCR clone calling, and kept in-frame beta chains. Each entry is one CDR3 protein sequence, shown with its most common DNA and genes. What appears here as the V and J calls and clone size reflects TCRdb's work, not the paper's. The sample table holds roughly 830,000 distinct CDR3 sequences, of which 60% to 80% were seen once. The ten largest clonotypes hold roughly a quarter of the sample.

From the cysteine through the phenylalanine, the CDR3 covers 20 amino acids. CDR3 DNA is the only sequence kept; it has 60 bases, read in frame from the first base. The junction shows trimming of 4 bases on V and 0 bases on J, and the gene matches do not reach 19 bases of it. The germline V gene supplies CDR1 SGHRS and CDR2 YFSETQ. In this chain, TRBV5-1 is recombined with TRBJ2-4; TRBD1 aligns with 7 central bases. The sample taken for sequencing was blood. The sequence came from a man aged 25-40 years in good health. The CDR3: CASSPGRQGATTVAKNIQYF. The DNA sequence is TGCGCCAGCAGCCCCGGTAGACAGGGAGCCACGACGGTAGCCAAAAACATTCAGTACTTC.